Below, 2 T cell receptor beta chains from the same sample are listed, as sequenced in a study of cytomegalovirus exposure and HLA in healthy donors. TCRdb's copy holds only in-frame clones and misses some; the assay was immunoSEQ multiplex PCR. The data show approximately 200,000 clones, around 83% seen once. Sequenced: PBMCs. The receptors here all came from a woman aged 25 to 39 in good health and CMV-seropositive.

The chain links TRBV5-6 to TRBJ1-2; 9 positions agree with TRBD1. Trimming took 3 bases from V and 5 from J; bases not matched to a gene: 11. This CDR3 comprises 16 residues. Germline CDR1 and CDR2: SGHDT and YYEEEE. The chain's CDR3 is CASSSYRPDRGYGYTF. The DNA of the CDR3 is TGTGCCAGCAGCTCCTACAGGCCGGACAGGGGATATGGCTACACCTTC.

V and J are TRBV2 and TRBJ2-7, with TRBD2 matching 13 bases. CDR1 SNHLY and CDR2 FYNNEI come from the germline V gene. This CDR3 has 15 residues. V dropped 6 bases and J dropped 5; count of bases not matched to a gene: 7. The chain's CDR3 is CASSLLAGGLHEQYF. The CDR3 DNA reads as TGTGCCAGCAGCTTACTAGCGGGAGGGCTCCACGAGCAGTACTTC. The whole variable domain, remainder taken from reference TRBV2 and TRBJ2-7, is EPEVTQTPSHQVTQMGQEVILRCVPISNHLYFYWYRQILGQKVEFLVSFYNNEISEKSEIFDDQFSVERPDGSNFTLKIRSTKLEDSAMYFCASSLLAGGLHEQYFGPGTRLTVT.